Following are 2 T cell receptor beta chains from one sample sequenced in a study of vaccination effects on CD4 cells after COVID-19. Antigen-specific CD4+ T cell clonotypes were called by their expansion after viral peptide-pool culture in ViraFEST. Isolation of CD4+ T cells took place after around 10 days of culture. The participants, recipients of two vaccine doses, got either BNT162b2 or mRNA-1273. The antigens of these receptors remain unknown. Produced via immunoSEQ multiplex PCR; TCRdb's table is partial and in-frame only. Here the sample spans about 22,000 clones, about three quarters being singletons. This specimen consisted of CD4+ T cells from PBMCs cultured with HCoV-NL63 spike peptides, obtained after COVID-19 vaccination. The receptor set was obtained from a human donor who received a COVID-19 vaccine.

DNA of the CDR3: TGTGCCAGCTCACCCGGGACAGGTTTTGAAGCTTTCTTT. It translates to CASSPGTGFEAFF. The rearrangement joins TRBV18 to TRBJ1-1; 8 bases are a match to TRBD1. Losses at the gene ends were 3 bases for V and 7 bases for J; bases not matched to a gene: 4. Germline assignment: CDR1 KGHSH and CDR2 LQKENI. The CDR3 spans 13 residues.

This clone came up a few times. V gene TRBV6-1 combines with J gene TRBJ1-1; no firm D call. The CDR3 is 13 amino acids. V was trimmed by 2 bases and J by 2 bases, leaving 6 bases between them. Germline V gene data show CDR1 as MNHNS and CDR2 as SASEGT. As DNA, the CDR3 is TGTGCCAGCAGTGAAACCACTAACACTGAAGCTTTCTTT. Its translation is CASSETTNTEAFF.